This T cell receptor (beta chain) was recovered during a study of human T cells and chemical hapten exposure (dated by TCRdb to the early 2020s). Study-level background: For sensitization, 2% DPC in acetone was applied to an approximately 2 cm by approximately 2 cm area of upper inner arm skin. Patients additionally received weekly therapeutic DPC doses to the scalp throughout the approximately 22-week study period. Patch tests used Finn chambers with 0.01% DPC on the upper back, scored after 6 days by International Contact Dermatitis Research Group standards. Most of the patients in the cohort were female, and the cohort covered alopecia areata with under or over 50% scalp involvement, alopecia totalis and alopecia universalis. Libraries were combined into a pool for sequencing, and differences in TCR yield between samples came mainly from small differences in library volumes within the pool. The study tracked peripheral blood TCR repertoire changes in vivo during primary and secondary sensitization to the hapten diphenylcyclopropenone (DPC) in alopecia patients. Blood samples were taken from patients before sensitization (week 0) and then at 2, 6 and about 24 weeks after DPC sensitization. Blood for TCR sequencing was provided by twenty-nine alopecia patients at one to four time points (pre-sensitization, 2, 6 and 24 weeks). The full study reports these points: The number of PT1 expanded TCRs positively correlated with patch test score, significant at thresholds 8, 16 and 32 but not 4. After repeated subsampling, changes were observed in the strength of the expansion versus patch-test correlation and in the threshold at which the correlation became significant. The number of TCRs above 1 in 1000 frequency did not change with DPC sensitization; there was no evidence of global repertoire structure alterations. Significantly more large CDR3 similarity clusters were formed by expanded TCRs than by pre-sensitization or healthy control sets, consistent with antigen-driven responses. Because all patients had alopecia, a presumed autoimmune disease, the immune response of the patients might differ from that of healthy individuals.

Libraries were constructed by RACE. The sample was run on a NextSeq 500. During library preparation, unique molecular identifiers were attached to individual cDNA molecules so that TCRs could be counted quantitatively and reproducibly. Each blood RNA sample was used to sequence both TCR alpha and TCR beta chains. On the authors' methods: Samples had a median of roughly 99,000 TCRs, with a range from about 20,000 to 690,600. The Decombinator software suite was used to annotate the V, J and CDR3 of the TCR reads. For PS versus PT1 abundance plots, all samples were subsampled to the same number of TCRs (28,000). TCRs were defined as expanded if absent before sensitization and observed at least eight times at the 2-week time point. Using fastp at Q25 and MiXCR, TCRdb reprocessed the public reads and kept productive beta chains. Every distinct CDR3 protein forms one entry, paired with its most common genes and DNA. In this record, the V and J calls reflect TCRdb's handling and not the investigators' own analysis. The sample table records just under 350,000 distinct CDR3 sequences; around 7% of these occur just once. The ten most abundant clones make up roughly 7.9% of the sample.

Reading the label with the study, this specimen's time point is: patch test 1, 2 weeks after DPC sensitization. In light of the paper, this sample's treatment or condition label describes: therapeutic diphenylcyclopropenone sensitization with weekly scalp DPC. At each patch-test visit, blood was drawn before the patch test was applied. To be eligible, patients had to be aged 18 to 70, diagnosed with alopecia and judged suitable for DPC therapy, while pregnant patients were excluded. Total RNA was extracted from unfractionated whole blood collected in Tempus Blood RNA tubes. For this chain, trimming is 7 bases at the V end and 3 bases at the J end, and the number of junction bases without a gene match is 8. Spanning cysteine to phenylalanine, the CDR3 consists of 16 amino acids. Of the read, only the CDR3 DNA is kept; its 48 bases are in frame from base 1. A note on this clonotype: The antigen it binds to is not known. Per-base qualities were not stored, and no clone one base away is much larger.

This material consisted of whole blood, taken in connection with sensitization to the hapten diphenylcyclopropenone (DPC). The clonotype originates from a woman aged 18-29 years with alopecia areata. Some clones in this sample may be carry-over from other donors' samples. The rearranged chain carries TRBV12-3 or TRBV12-4 and TRBJ2-3, and 12 junctional nucleotides match TRBD2. The CDR3 has the sequence CASTSPGLAGTDTQYF. The DNA reads as follows: TGTGCCAGCACTTCCCCAGGACTAGCGGGGACAGATACGCAGTATTTT.